Listed here is a single T cell receptor beta chain. Its antigen is not identified. The data derive from a study of T cell repertoires in cytomegalovirus infection. Study observations and caveats: Cumulative frequency (of public TCR beta family members) identified carriers of CMV plus the relevant HLA.

CDR3 size: 15 residues. V lost 1 base and J lost 9, with 13 bases in between. From germline, CDR1 is SEHNR and CDR2 FQNEAQ (reference sequence). From the reads, TCRdb called clonotypes with MiXCR, one entry per CDR3 protein. The data hold about 700,000 distinct CDR3 sequences, with around 30% observed a single time. This TCR came from a human donor in good health (CMV status not recorded). Some clones in this sample may be carry-over from other donors' samples. This chain joins TRBV7-9 and TRBJ1-6; no clear D gene. Sequencing was performed on cultured PBMCs, taken from culture after CMV antigen stimulation. CDR3 region: CASSLDDLAASPLHF. The CDR3, as DNA: TGTGCCAGCAGCTTAGACGACCTTGCGGCTTCACCCCTCCACTTT. The whole variable domain, filled in from reference TRBV7-9 and TRBJ1-6, reads DTGVSQNPRHKITKRGQNVTFRCDPISEHNRLYWYRQTLGQGPEFLTYFQNEAQLEKSRLLSDRFSAERPKGSFSTLEIQRTEQGDSAMYLCASSLDDLAASPLHFGNGTRLTVT.